Following are 26 T cell receptor beta chains from one sample sequenced in a study of cytomegalovirus exposure and HLA in healthy donors. PCR used 60 Vbeta primers and 13 Jbeta primers. Assay used: immunoSEQ multiplex PCR; TCRdb lists only in-frame clones, some missing. The sample holds around 100,000 clones; around two thirds are singletons and the top ten take approximately 3.5%. The sequenced material came from PBMCs. These receptors all come from a woman between 45 and 65 years old in good health and CMV-seronegative.

V and J are TRBV11-1 and TRBJ2-1; the match to TRBD1 covers 9 bases. CDR1 SGHAT and CDR2 FQDESV come from the germline V gene (reference sequence). V trimming: 5 bases; J trimming: 8 bases; junction bases outside the gene matches: 16. The CDR3 extends over 17 amino acids. The CDR3 DNA is TGTGCCAGCAGCCCGAACCTGCCTGGGACAGGGATACATGAGCAGTTCTTC. Encoded protein: CASSPNLPGTGIHEQFF.

The chain is built from TRBV11-3 and TRBJ2-1, with 9 bases that match TRBD2. The CDR3 consists of 17 residues. Germline V gene sequence: CDR1 SGHNT, CDR2 YENEEA. V was clipped by 0 bases and J by 1 base; unmatched bases: 4. CDR3 DNA sequence: TGTGCCAGCAGCTTAGAACTAGCGGGTCCATCCTACAATGAGCAGTTCTTC. This gives the protein CASSLELAGPSYNEQFF.

The V and J genes are TRBV5-1 and TRBJ2-3; no firm D call. The CDR3 loop spans 12 amino acids. Germline loops: CDR1 SGHRS, CDR2 YFSETQ. V was trimmed by 0 bases and J by 5 bases, leaving 4 bases between them. CDR3 coding DNA: TGCGCCAGCAGCTTGGGTCTAGATACGCAGTATTTT. Its protein is CASSLGLDTQYF.

This chain joins TRBV6-4 and TRBJ2-3; TRBD2 matches 12 bases. J was trimmed by 4 bases and V by 6 bases; bases with no gene match: 2. The CDR3 runs 14 residues. Per the germline V gene, CDR1 is MRHNA and CDR2 is SNTAGT. Here the CDR3 DNA reads TGTGCCAGCAGCCTAGCGGGGGGGCCAGATACGCAGTATTTT. Translated, it gives CASSLAGGPDTQYF.

V usage is TRBV2 and J usage is TRBJ2-1; a weak D match, TRBD2 (6 bases). Germline CDR1 and CDR2: SNHLY and FYNNEI. V lost 2 bases to trimming and J lost 10 bases, with 18 bases between them. The length of the CDR3 is 15 residues. The CDR3 protein is CASSEFGLSSGEQFF. Written as DNA, the CDR3 is TGTGCCAGCAGTGAATTTGGACTATCTTCCGGAGAGCAGTTCTTC.

This rearrangement joins TRBV27 to TRBJ2-7; weak D call: TRBD2 (5 bases). The germline gives CDR1 MNHEY, CDR2 SMNVEV (reference sequence). The CDR3 is made up of 11 amino acids. Trimming took off 8 bases at V and 9 bases at J, with 14 bases between the two ends. In DNA form, the CDR3 reads TGTGCCAGCGGAAGAGAGGGCCGGCAGTACTTC. Translation gives CASGREGRQYF.

The chain employs TRBV2 and TRBJ2-1; 10 nucleotides align to TRBD2. This CDR3 contains 15 residues. The germline V gene encodes CDR1 SNHLY and CDR2 FYNNEI. Unmatched junction bases numbered 6, after V lost 6 bases and J lost 4 bases. CDR3 sequence reads: CASSSAGGRYNEQFF. The CDR3 coding sequence is TGTGCCAGCAGCTCAGCGGGAGGGCGTTACAATGAGCAGTTCTTC.

This clone appeared a few times. The chain recombines TRBV4-3 with TRBJ2-7; 9 positions agree with TRBD2. Germline lookup yields CDR1 LGHNA and CDR2 YSLEER. The length of the CDR3 is 17 residues. The J segment lost 6 bases and the V segment lost 1 base, leaving 13 bases of the junction unmatched. The CDR3 DNA reads as TGCGCCAGCAGCCAAGGATCCGGTGGGCTAGCGGGAACCGAGCAGTACTTC. Translated, it gives CASSQGSGGLAGTEQYF.

This clone was detected only a few times. The V and J genes are TRBV2 and TRBJ2-5; unclear D gene. CDR1 and CDR2 (germline): SNHLY, FYNNEI. This CDR3 is built from 13 residues. V was shortened by 4 bases and J by 4 bases, with 10 bases between the two germline ends. CDR3: CASSVLRGETQYF. CDR3 nucleotides: TGTGCCAGCAGTGTATTACGCGGAGAGACCCAGTACTTC.

DNA of the CDR3: TGTGCCAGCAGCGGCTCTGAGACCCAGTACTTC. Translation: CASSGSETQYF. The chain uses TRBV7-2 and TRBJ2-5; no firm D call. The V end was cut by 5 bases, the J end by 5 bases, with 6 bases between. Germline loops: CDR1 SGHTA, CDR2 FQGNSA. The length of the CDR3 is 11 residues. Complete variable domain (other parts from reference TRBV7-2 and TRBJ2-5): GAGVSQSPSNKVTEKGKDVELRCDPISGHTALYWYRQSLGQGLEFLIYFQGNSAPDKSGLPSDRFSAERTGGSVSTLTIQRTQQEDSAVYLCASSGSETQYFGPGTRLLVL.

The V and J genes are TRBV7-9 and TRBJ1-2, with TRBD1 matching over 9 bases. The CDR3 has 13 residues. CDR1 is SEHNR, CDR2 FQNEAQ, per germline (reference sequence). The V segment lost 5 bases and the J segment 13 bases; nucleotides outside the gene matches: 11. CDR3 sequence: CASSTNPGQGGTF. The CDR3 nucleotides are TGTGCCAGCAGCACCAACCCGGGACAGGGTGGCACCTTC. Supplemented by reference TRBV7-9 and TRBJ1-2, the full variable domain reads DTGVSQNPRHKITKRGQNVTFRCDPISEHNRLYWYRQTLGQGPEFLTYFQNEAQLEKSRLLSDRFSAERPKGSFSTLEIQRTEQGDSAMYLCASSTNPGQGGTFGSGTRLTVV.

This clone was detected a few times. The chain joins TRBV4-1 to TRBJ1-5, with 10 bases that match TRBD1. The V segment lost 2 bases and the J segment 5 bases; nucleotides outside the gene matches: 3. Per germline, CDR1 MGHRA and CDR2 YSYEKL. CDR3 length equals 15 residues. CDR3 sequence: CASSQPGQGYQPQHF. The DNA of the CDR3 is TGCGCCAGCAGCCAACCGGGACAGGGGTATCAGCCCCAGCATTTT.

This chain uses TRBV9 with TRBJ2-3, with D perhaps TRBD2 (6 bases). The CDR3 has 14 residues. The V gene lost 2 bases and the J gene lost 0 bases, with 7 bases spanning the gap. Germline CDR1 is SGDLS and CDR2 is YYNGEE. The CDR3 protein is CASSVGTSTDTQYF. As DNA, the CDR3 is TGTGCCAGCAGCGTGGGGACTAGCACAGATACGCAGTATTTT.

The J gene is TRBJ2-1, the V gene TRBV30, with a weak D call TRBD2 (7 bases). The germline V gene encodes CDR1 GTSNPN and CDR2 SVGIG (reference sequence). The CDR3 loop spans 14 amino acids. V was trimmed by 8 bases and J by 0 bases, leaving 14 bases between them. CDR3 residues: CAGGGRSSYNEQFF. DNA of the CDR3: TGTGCCGGGGGGGGCAGGAGCTCCTACAATGAGCAGTTCTTC.

J is TRBJ2-1 and V is TRBV5-6, with 9 bases aligning to TRBD1. The germline V gene has CDR1 SGHDT and CDR2 YYEEEE. J gave up 4 bases and V 6 bases, and 8 bases lay outside the gene matches. The CDR3 has 15 residues. In DNA form, the CDR3 reads TGTGCCAGCACCGACTCCGGGACAGGGTACAATGAGCAGTTCTTC. This encodes CASTDSGTGYNEQFF.

The chain is built from TRBV10-2 and TRBJ2-7; D gene unclear. Germline V gene lookup returns CDR1 WSHSY and CDR2 SAAADI. The CDR3 loop spans 13 amino acids. Trimming removed 2 bases at V and 0 bases at J, with 5 bases between. CDR3 amino acids: CASSEQASYEQYF. The CDR3 DNA sequence: TGCGCCAGCAGTGAGCAGGCCTCCTACGAGCAGTACTTC.

This clone was detected only a few times. The gene calls are TRBV4-2 and TRBJ2-2; D might be TRBD2 (5 bases). V lost 4 bases to trimming and J lost 7 bases, with 19 bases between them. Germline lookup yields CDR1 LGHNA and CDR2 YNFKEQ. The CDR3 has 16 residues. For the CDR3, the DNA is TGTGCCAGCAGCCCTGCTGGCGGGTCGGGAATCGGGGAGCTGTTTTTT. The encoded protein is CASSPAGGSGIGELFF.

The V gene is TRBV4-1, the J gene TRBJ2-3; 9 bases line up with TRBD2. J lost 1 base, V lost 5 bases, and 7 bases had no gene match. Germline V lookup: CDR1 MGHRA, CDR2 YSYEKL. This CDR3 contains 16 residues. For the CDR3, the DNA is TGCGCCAGCAGCGAGGGGACTAGCCAGCGCACAGATACGCAGTATTTT. Translation gives CASSEGTSQRTDTQYF.

The chain joins TRBV27 to TRBJ2-5; 9 nucleotides line up with TRBD1. Germline V gene sequence: CDR1 MNHEY, CDR2 SMNVEV (reference sequence). Trimming took 2 bases from V and 4 from J; bases not matched to a gene: 5. This CDR3 comprises 15 residues. The CDR3 protein is CASSLRQGVRETQYF. CDR3 in DNA: TGTGCCAGCAGTTTAAGACAGGGGGTAAGAGAGACCCAGTACTTC.

The rearrangement uses TRBV4-1 and TRBJ1-2, with a possible D match to TRBD1 (6 bases). From germline, CDR1 is MGHRA and CDR2 YSYEKL. Trimming shortened V by 1 base and J by 5 bases, and 17 bases separated the two germline ends. The CDR3 is 16 amino acids. CDR3 DNA sequence: TGCGCCAGCAGCCAAGTAGCCGGGGGGGCTGGTTATGGCTACACCTTC. Translating it yields CASSQVAGGAGYGYTF.

This chain joins TRBV7-2 and TRBJ2-3; TRBD2 agrees at 8 bases. Germline V gene sequence: CDR1 SGHTA, CDR2 FQGNSA. There are 15 residues in the CDR3. V lost 5 bases to trimming and J lost 5 bases; unmatched junction nucleotides: 9. Written as DNA, the CDR3 is TGTGCCAGCAGCGGTCGAGCGGGGGCGGAAGATACGCAGTATTTT. Its protein product is CASSGRAGAEDTQYF.

This clone was found once. The chain uses TRBV28 and TRBJ2-7; possible D gene TRBD2, 6 bases. This CDR3 contains 15 residues. The germline V and J ends were trimmed by 6 bases and 1 base, with 16 bases remaining between them. The germline V gene has CDR1 MDHEN and CDR2 SYDVKM. The CDR3 loop is CASSSAGGNSYEQYF. Here the CDR3 DNA reads TGTGCCAGCAGCTCAGCAGGCGGGAATTCCTACGAGCAGTACTTC.

The chain joins TRBV5-1 to TRBJ2-1; TRBD1 agrees at 10 bases. CDR1 is SGHRS and CDR2 is YFSETQ in the germline V gene. This CDR3 contains 16 residues. V shed 4 bases and J 1 base; nucleotides not matched to a gene: 5. In DNA, the CDR3 is TGCGCCAGCAGCCCGATGGGACAGGGGTCCTACAATGAGCAGTTCTTC. It is translated as CASSPMGQGSYNEQFF.

The rearrangement joins TRBV7-9 to TRBJ2-2, with D possibly being TRBD2 (6 bases). Germline values: CDR1 SEHNR, CDR2 FQNEAQ (reference sequence). Trimming cost V 6 bases and J 6 bases, with 11 bases left between them. The CDR3 is 13 amino acids. The CDR3 here is CASRPEGPGELFF. For the CDR3, the DNA is TGTGCCAGCAGACCGGAGGGGCCCGGGGAGCTGTTTTTT.

Worth noting for this clone: The junction differs from germline at one of its ends, possibly a read error. The V call is TRBV29-1, the J call TRBJ2-1; 12 bases are shared with TRBD2. CDR1 is SQVTM and CDR2 is ANQGSEA in the germline V gene. This CDR3 has 13 residues. The DNA for the CDR3 is TGCAACGTTCGACTAGCGGGGGTGTGGGAGCAGTTCTTC. Amino acid sequence: CNVRLAGVWEQFF.

The genes are TRBV5-5 and TRBJ2-5; D possibly corresponds to TRBD1 (5 bases). The CDR3 is 14 amino acids. Germline V gives CDR1 SGHKS, CDR2 YYEKEE (reference sequence). V was shortened by 3 bases and J by 1 base, with 10 bases between the two germline ends. The CDR3 sequence is CASSYDSFQETQYF. In DNA, the CDR3 is TGTGCCAGCAGCTACGACAGCTTCCAAGAGACCCAGTACTTC.